The clone carrying this T cell receptor beta chain was recorded a few times. This CDR3 is built from 14 residues. The germline CDR1 and CDR2 sequences are SGHVS and FNYEAQ. V was pared by 3 bases and J by 5 bases, with 11 bases between. MiXCR, applied by TCRdb to the RT-PCR reads, yields one record per CDR3 protein. The sample consists of about 700,000 distinct CDR3 sequences, 13% to 15% of them appearing once. Sequenced: memory CD4+ T cells from blood. The chain recombines TRBV7-6 with TRBJ2-1; maybe TRBD2 (6 bases). The clonotype comes from a female donor in good health, serving as a healthy control. CDR3 sequence: CASSFRGEHNEQFF. The DNA of the CDR3 is TGTGCCAGCAGCTTTCGCGGGGAACACAATGAGCAGTTCTTC. Filled out from reference TRBV7-6 and TRBJ2-1, the complete variable domain reads GAGVSQSPRYKVTKRGQDVALRCDPISGHVSLYWYRQALGQGPEFLTYFNYEAQQDKSGLPNDRFSAERPEGSISTLTIQRTEQRDSAMYRCASSFRGEHNEQFFGPGTRLTVL.